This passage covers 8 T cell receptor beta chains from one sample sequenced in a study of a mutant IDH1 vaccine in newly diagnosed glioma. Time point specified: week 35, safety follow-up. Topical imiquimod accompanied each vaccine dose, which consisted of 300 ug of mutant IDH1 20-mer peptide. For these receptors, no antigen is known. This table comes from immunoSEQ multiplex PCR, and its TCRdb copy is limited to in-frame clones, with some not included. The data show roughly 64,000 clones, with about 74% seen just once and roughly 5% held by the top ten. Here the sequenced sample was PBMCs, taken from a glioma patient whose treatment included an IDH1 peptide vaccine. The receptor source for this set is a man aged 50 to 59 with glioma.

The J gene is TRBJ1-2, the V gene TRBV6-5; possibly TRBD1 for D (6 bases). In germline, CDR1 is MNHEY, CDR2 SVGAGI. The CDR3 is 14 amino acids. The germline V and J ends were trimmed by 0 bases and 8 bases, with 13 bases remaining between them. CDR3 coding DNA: TGTGCCAGCAGTTACTCGGGGGGCCAGGACGGCTACACCTTC. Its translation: CASSYSGGQDGYTF.

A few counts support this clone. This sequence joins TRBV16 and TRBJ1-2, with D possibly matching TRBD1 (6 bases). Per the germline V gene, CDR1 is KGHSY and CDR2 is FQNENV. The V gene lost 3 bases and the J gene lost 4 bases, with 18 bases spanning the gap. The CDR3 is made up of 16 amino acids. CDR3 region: CASSQSTGTRIYGYTF. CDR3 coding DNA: TGTGCCAGCAGCCAGAGTACCGGGACACGGATCTATGGCTACACCTTC.

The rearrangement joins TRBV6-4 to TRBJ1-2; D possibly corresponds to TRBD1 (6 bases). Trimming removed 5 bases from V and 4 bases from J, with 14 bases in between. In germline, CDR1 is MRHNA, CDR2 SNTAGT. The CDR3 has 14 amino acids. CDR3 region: CASSPDRSGYGYTF. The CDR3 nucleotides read TGTGCCAGCAGTCCCGACAGGTCTGGCTATGGCTACACCTTC.

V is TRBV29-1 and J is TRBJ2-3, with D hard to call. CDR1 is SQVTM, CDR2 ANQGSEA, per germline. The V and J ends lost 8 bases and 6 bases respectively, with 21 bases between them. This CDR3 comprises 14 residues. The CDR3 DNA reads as TGCAGCCTGGTCGTCCAGGCTCAAGCGGATACGCAGTATTTT. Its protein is CSLVVQAQADTQYF.

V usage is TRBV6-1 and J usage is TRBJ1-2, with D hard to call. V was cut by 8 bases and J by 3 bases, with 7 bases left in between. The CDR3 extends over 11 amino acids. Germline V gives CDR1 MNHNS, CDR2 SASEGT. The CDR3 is CASQKDYGYTF. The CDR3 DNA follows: TGTGCCAGCCAAAAGGACTATGGCTACACCTTC.

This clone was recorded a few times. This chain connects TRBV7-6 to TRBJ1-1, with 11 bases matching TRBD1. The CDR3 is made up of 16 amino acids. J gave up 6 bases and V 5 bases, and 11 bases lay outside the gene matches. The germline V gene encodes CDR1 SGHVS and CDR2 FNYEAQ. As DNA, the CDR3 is TGTGCCAGCAGCCGCGGACAGGGGGCGAAGCAGGCTGAAGCTTTCTTT. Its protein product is CASSRGQGAKQAEAFF.

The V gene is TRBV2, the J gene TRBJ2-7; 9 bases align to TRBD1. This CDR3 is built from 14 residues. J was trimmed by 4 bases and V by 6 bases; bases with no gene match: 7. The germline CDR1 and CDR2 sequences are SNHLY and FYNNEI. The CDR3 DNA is TGTGCCAGCAGGACCGGGACAGGGACGTACGAGCAGTACTTC. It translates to CASRTGTGTYEQYF.

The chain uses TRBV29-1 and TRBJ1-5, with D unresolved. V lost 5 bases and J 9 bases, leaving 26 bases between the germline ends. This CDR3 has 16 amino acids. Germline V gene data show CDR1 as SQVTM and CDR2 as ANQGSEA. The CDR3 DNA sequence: TGCAGCGTTACTCTCTCGGACGGCGTGGGGAAAGGGCCCCAGCATTTT. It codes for CSVTLSDGVGKGPQHF.